This T cell receptor beta chain was sequenced in a study of PD-L1 blockade in urothelial cancer. The CDR3 totals 17 residues. J gave up 6 bases and V 8 bases, and 14 bases lay outside the gene matches. Germline assignment: CDR1 MDHEN and CDR2 SYDVKM. The repertoire was sequenced with immunoSEQ multiplex PCR; TCRdb's copy has only in-frame clones and lacks some. The sample has 40,000 or so clones, roughly 86% seen once. The source is a man in his 70s with urothelial cancer. The input for sequencing was PBMCs, taken around atezolizumab (anti-PD-L1) treatment. The chain employs TRBV28 and TRBJ2-2; 11 bases agree with TRBD1. The CDR3 nucleotides read TGTGCCAGCGGTTACCCCCCGGGACAGGGGGGGGCCGGGGAGCTGTTTTTT. Translated, it gives CASGYPPGQGGAGELFF.